This TCR beta chain emerged from a study of T-cell reconstitution after alpha-beta-depleted transplantation in children (dated by TCRdb to 2016 to 2018). Background on the whole study: The study quantitatively tracked T-cell immune reconstitution after TCRalphabeta/CD19-depleted allogeneic hematopoietic cell transplantation in children using TCR repertoire profiling.

The method behind the library was PCR. Sequencing was carried out with an Illumina HiSeq 2500. TCR libraries were prepared with molecular barcoding, using unique molecular identifiers to normalize TCRbeta repertoire quantification. TCRdb handled the public reads itself, with Q25 trimming in fastp and clone calling in MiXCR, and kept productive beta chains. Entries that share a CDR3 protein sequence are merged under the most common genes and DNA. Counted in this sample were roughly 300,000 distinct CDR3 sequences; approximately 9.8% of them appeared once. Jointly, the top ten make up about 9.5% of the sample. Only a few counts were recorded for this clonotype. No cognate antigen has been identified for it. No much larger clone exists at a distance of one base, and base qualities are not known. This sequence originates from a human donor who donated a stem cell graft to a child with SCID. Specimen: PBMCs from the stem cell graft donor, collected from the stem cell graft.

The DNA sequence is given as TGTGCCACCGCGCTAGCGGGGGCCACCGATACGCAGTATTTT. Translated, it gives CATALAGATDTQYF. This sequence uses TRBV6-2 or TRBV6-3 and TRBJ2-3; a stretch of 10 junction bases matches TRBD2. Counted from cysteine to phenylalanine, this CDR3 has 14 amino acids. The only DNA kept is the CDR3, 42 bases in frame from the first base. From a lookup of the germline V gene, CDR1 and CDR2 are MNHEY and SVGEGT. For this chain, trimming is 10 bases at the V end and 6 bases at the J end, and the number of junction bases without a gene match is 10.